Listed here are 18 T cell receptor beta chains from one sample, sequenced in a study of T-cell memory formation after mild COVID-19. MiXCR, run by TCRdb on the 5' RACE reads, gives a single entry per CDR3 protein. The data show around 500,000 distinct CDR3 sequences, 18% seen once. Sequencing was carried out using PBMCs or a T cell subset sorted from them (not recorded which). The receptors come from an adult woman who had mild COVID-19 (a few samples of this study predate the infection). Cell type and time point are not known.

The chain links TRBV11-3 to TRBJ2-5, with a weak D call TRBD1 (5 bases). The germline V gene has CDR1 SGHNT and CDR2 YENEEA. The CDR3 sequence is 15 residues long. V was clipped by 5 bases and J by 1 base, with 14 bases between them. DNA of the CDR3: TGTGCCAGCAGCAATCAGGGTAGCCCCCAAGAGACCCAGTACTTC. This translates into CASSNQGSPQETQYF.

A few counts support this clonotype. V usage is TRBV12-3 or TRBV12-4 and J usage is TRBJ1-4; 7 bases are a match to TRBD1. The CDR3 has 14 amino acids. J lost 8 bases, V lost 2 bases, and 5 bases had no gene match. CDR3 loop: CASSLQGDGEKLFF. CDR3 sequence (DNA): TGTGCCAGCAGTTTACAGGGGGACGGCGAAAAACTGTTTTTT.

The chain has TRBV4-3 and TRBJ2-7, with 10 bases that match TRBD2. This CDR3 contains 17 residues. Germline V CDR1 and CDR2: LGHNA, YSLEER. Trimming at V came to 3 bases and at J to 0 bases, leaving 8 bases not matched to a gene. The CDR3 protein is CASSHFRTSGSSYEQYF. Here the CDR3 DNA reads TGCGCCAGCAGCCACTTTAGGACTAGCGGAAGCTCCTACGAGCAGTACTTC.

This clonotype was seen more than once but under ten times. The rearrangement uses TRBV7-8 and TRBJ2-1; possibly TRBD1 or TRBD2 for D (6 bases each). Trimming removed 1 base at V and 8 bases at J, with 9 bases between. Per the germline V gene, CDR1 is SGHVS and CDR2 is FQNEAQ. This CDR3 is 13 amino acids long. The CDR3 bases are TGTGCCAGCAGCTTAGGGGGGGCGGATGAGCAGTTCTTC. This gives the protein CASSLGGADEQFF.

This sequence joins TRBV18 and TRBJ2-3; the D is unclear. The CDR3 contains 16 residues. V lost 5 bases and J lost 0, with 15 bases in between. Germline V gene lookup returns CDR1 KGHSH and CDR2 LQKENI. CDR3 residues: CASSAIQPTSTDTQYF. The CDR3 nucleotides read TGTGCCAGCTCAGCGATACAGCCGACTAGCACAGATACGCAGTATTTT.

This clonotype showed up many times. This CDR3 reads CASSFNGGSYEQYF. As DNA, the CDR3 is TGTGCCAGCAGCTTTAACGGGGGGTCCTACGAGCAGTACTTC. V gene TRBV7-2 combines with J gene TRBJ2-7; 7 bases are a match to TRBD2. This CDR3 has 14 amino acids. With 3 bases clipped from V and 1 base from J, the junction kept 3 bases outside the gene matches. Per the germline V gene, CDR1 is SGHTA and CDR2 is FQGNSA.

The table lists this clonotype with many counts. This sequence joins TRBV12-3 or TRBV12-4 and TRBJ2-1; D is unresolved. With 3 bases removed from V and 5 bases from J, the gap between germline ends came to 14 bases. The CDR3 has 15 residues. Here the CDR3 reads CASSFRQAGDNEQFF. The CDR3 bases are TGTGCCAGCAGTTTCCGGCAGGCTGGGGACAATGAGCAGTTCTTC.

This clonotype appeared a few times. The CDR3 DNA reads as TGTGCCAGCCGACTAGACAGGGGTTCAGGCGAGCAGTACTTC. It translates to CASRLDRGSGEQYF. The rearrangement links TRBV12-3 or TRBV12-4 to TRBJ2-7; TRBD1 agrees at 8 bases. V lost 8 bases to trimming and J lost 6 bases; unmatched junction nucleotides: 12. There are 14 residues in the CDR3.

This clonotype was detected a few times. CDR3 in DNA: TGTGCCAGCAGCTTAGCAACGGGACAGGGCTACAATGAGCAGTTCTTC. Its protein product is CASSLATGQGYNEQFF. The gene calls are TRBV7-6 and TRBJ2-1; 9 bases agree with TRBD1. J gave up 3 bases and V 0 bases, and 3 bases lay outside the gene matches. CDR1 SGHVS and CDR2 FNYEAQ come from the germline V gene. The CDR3 consists of 16 residues.

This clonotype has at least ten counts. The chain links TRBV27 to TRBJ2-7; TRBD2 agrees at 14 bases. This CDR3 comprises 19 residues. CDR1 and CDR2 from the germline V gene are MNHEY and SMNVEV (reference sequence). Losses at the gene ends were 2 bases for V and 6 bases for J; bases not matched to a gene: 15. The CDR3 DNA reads TGTGCCAGCAGTTTAAGGGGACCGGGACTAGCGGGAGTTTTAAGCGAGCAGTACTTC. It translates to CASSLRGPGLAGVLSEQYF.

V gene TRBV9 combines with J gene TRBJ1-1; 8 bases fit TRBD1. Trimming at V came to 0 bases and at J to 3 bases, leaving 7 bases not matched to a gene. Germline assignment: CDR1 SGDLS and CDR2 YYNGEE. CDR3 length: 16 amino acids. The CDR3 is CASSVDDRGIHTEAFF. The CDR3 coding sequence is TGTGCCAGCAGCGTAGACGACAGGGGCATCCACACTGAAGCTTTCTTT.

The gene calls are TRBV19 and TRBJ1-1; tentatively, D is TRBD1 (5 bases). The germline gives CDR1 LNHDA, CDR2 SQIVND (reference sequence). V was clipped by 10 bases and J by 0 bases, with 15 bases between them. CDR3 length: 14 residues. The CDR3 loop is CATRDSTLNTEAFF. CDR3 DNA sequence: TGTGCCACCAGAGACAGCACGCTGAACACTGAAGCTTTCTTT.

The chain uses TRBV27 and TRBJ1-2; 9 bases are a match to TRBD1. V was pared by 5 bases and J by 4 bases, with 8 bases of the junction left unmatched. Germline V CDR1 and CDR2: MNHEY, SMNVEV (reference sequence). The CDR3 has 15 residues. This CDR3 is CASSLTDRGIYGYTF. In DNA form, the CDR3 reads TGTGCCAGCAGTCTAACGGACAGGGGTATCTATGGCTACACCTTC.

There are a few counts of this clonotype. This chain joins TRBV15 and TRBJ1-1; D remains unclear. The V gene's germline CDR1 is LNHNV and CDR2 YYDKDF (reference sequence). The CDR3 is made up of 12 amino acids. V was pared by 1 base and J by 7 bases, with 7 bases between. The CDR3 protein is CATSRVGYEAFF. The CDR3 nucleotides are TGTGCCACCAGCAGAGTCGGGTATGAAGCTTTCTTT.

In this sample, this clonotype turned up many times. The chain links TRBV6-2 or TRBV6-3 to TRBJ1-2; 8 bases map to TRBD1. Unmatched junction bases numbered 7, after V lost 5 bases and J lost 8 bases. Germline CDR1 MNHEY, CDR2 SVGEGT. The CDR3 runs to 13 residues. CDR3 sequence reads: CASSPTGARGYTF. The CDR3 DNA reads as TGTGCCAGCAGTCCGACAGGGGCGCGAGGCTACACCTTC.

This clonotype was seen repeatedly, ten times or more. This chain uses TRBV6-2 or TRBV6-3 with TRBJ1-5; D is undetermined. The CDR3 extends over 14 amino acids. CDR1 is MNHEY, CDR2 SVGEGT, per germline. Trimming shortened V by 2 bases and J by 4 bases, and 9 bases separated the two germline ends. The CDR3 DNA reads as TGTGCCAGCAGTTACGCGGACCTTAATCAGCCCCAGCATTTT. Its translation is CASSYADLNQPQHF.

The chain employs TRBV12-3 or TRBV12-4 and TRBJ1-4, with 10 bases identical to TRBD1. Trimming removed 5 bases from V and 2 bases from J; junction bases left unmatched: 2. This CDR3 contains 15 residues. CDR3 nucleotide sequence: TGTGCCAGCAGTACGGGACAGGGGACTAATGAAAAACTGTTTTTT. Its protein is CASSTGQGTNEKLFF.

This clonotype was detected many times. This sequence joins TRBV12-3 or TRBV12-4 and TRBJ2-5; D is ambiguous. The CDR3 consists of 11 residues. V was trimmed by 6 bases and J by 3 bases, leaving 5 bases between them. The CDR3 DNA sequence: TGTGCCAGCAGCTTTAAAGAGACCCAGTACTTC. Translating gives CASSFKETQYF.